The 10 T cell receptor beta chains listed next were all sequenced from one sample in a study of T cell responses to AZD1222 COVID-19 vaccine. Using immunoSEQ multiplex PCR, the repertoire was profiled, and TCRdb retains in-frame clones only, with some absent. The data hold roughly 200,000 clones, with 90% to 95% observed a single time. The sample was peripheral blood, taken 28 days after the second dose of the MenACWY control vaccine. These receptors came from an adult who received the MenACWY meningococcal vaccine as a control.

V gene TRBV18 combines with J gene TRBJ1-5, with 9 positions matching TRBD1. Germline CDR1 is KGHSH and CDR2 is LQKENI. Trimming removed 5 bases from V and 3 bases from J; junction bases left unmatched: 5. CDR3 length: 15 amino acids. The chain's CDR3 is CASSIGTGNNQPQHF. The CDR3 DNA follows: TGTGCCAGCTCAATTGGGACAGGGAACAATCAGCCCCAGCATTTT.

The chain combines TRBV18 with TRBJ2-2; D gene uncertain. Trimming stripped 4 bases from V and 4 bases from J, with 13 bases between. This CDR3 contains 15 residues. Germline CDR1 reads KGHSH; CDR2 reads LQKENI. The CDR3: CASSRPRVSTGELFF. CDR3 coding DNA: TGTGCCAGCTCACGACCGAGAGTATCCACCGGGGAGCTGTTTTTT. Using reference TRBV18 and TRBJ2-2 for the parts outside the CDR3, the full variable domain is NAGVMQNPRHLVRRRGQEARLRCSPMKGHSHVYWYRQLPEEGLKFMVYLQKENIIDESGMPKERFSAEFPKEGPSILRIQQVVRGDSAAYFCASSRPRVSTGELFFGEGSRLTVL.

The gene calls are TRBV4-2 and TRBJ1-1; D is ambiguous. Germline V CDR1 and CDR2: LGHNA, YNFKEQ. V was shortened by 0 bases and J by 5 bases, with 13 bases between the two germline ends. This CDR3 comprises 15 residues. CDR3 in DNA: TGTGCCAGCAGCCAAGATAAGATCCGTGGGACTGAAGCTTTCTTT. Its translation: CASSQDKIRGTEAFF.

The CDR3 sequence: CASSLVRGTGEKLFF. CDR3 DNA: TGTGCCAGCAGCTTAGTGCGGGGGACAGGTGAAAAACTGTTTTTT. The V gene is TRBV7-2, the J gene TRBJ1-4, with TRBD1 identical over 8 bases. The CDR3 totals 15 residues. CDR1 is SGHTA, CDR2 FQGNSA, per germline. Germline trimming cut 1 base from V and 7 bases from J; bases unmatched to any gene: 5.

The gene calls are TRBV28 and TRBJ1-1; no reliable D call. The CDR3 length is 15 residues. Germline-derived CDR1 and CDR2 are MDHEN and SYDVKM. Trimming shortened V by 3 bases and J by 4 bases, and 15 bases separated the two germline ends. CDR3: CASSFVTGIGTEAFF. The CDR3 DNA reads as TGTGCCAGCAGTTTCGTCACGGGAATTGGCACTGAAGCTTTCTTT. Looking up the rest from reference TRBV28 and TRBJ1-1 gives the full variable domain: DVKVTQSSRYLVKRTGEKVFLECVQDMDHENMFWYRQDPGLGLRLIYFSYDVKMKEKGDIPEGYSVSREKKERFSLILESASTNQTSMYLCASSFVTGIGTEAFFGQGTRLTVV.

V and J are TRBV2 and TRBJ2-6, with D perhaps TRBD2 (5 bases). The CDR3 loop spans 15 amino acids. Germline CDR1 SNHLY, CDR2 FYNNEI. V dropped 7 bases and J dropped 0 bases, with 10 bases sitting between them. The CDR3, as DNA: TGTGCCAGCAAAGCGGAGCGCTCTGGGGCCAACGTCCTGACTTTC. It specifies CASKAERSGANVLTF. The variable domain in full, completed from reference TRBV2 and TRBJ2-6, reads EPEVTQTPSHQVTQMGQEVILRCVPISNHLYFYWYRQILGQKVEFLVSFYNNEISEKSEIFDDQFSVERPDGSNFTLKIRSTKLEDSAMYFCASKAERSGANVLTFGAGSRLTVL.

The chain recombines TRBV7-8 with TRBJ2-7; possibly TRBD1 for D (8 bases). Trimming pared 5 bases from V and 4 bases from J, leaving 15 bases between. This CDR3 is built from 14 residues. Germline V CDR1 and CDR2: SGHVS, FQNEAQ. The CDR3 nucleotides are TGTGCCAGCAGCCAAACAGGGGGGGTATACGAGCAGTACTTC. This encodes CASSQTGGVYEQYF. Full variable domain (outside the CDR3, taken from reference TRBV7-8 and TRBJ2-7): GAGVSQSPRYKVAKRGQDVALRCDPISGHVSLFWYQQALGQGPEFLTYFQNEAQLDKSGLPSDRFFAERPEGSVSTLKIQRTQQEDSAVYLCASSQTGGVYEQYFGPGTRLTVT.

The V call is TRBV28, the J call TRBJ1-5; 11 bases match TRBD1. This CDR3 spans 14 amino acids. Germline assignment: CDR1 MDHEN and CDR2 SYDVKM. The junction had 1 base not matched to a gene; V was cut back by 4 bases and J by 5 bases. For the CDR3, the DNA is TGTGCCAGCAGTTCGGGACAGGGGGATCAGCCCCAGCATTTT. Translating it yields CASSSGQGDQPQHF.

J is TRBJ2-2 and V is TRBV11-3, with 8 bases fitting TRBD1. The CDR3 covers 14 residues. The trim removed 5 bases at V and 7 bases at J, leaving 6 bases unmatched. Germline V lookup: CDR1 SGHNT, CDR2 YENEEA. This chain's CDR3 is CASSEQGADGELFF. The CDR3 DNA reads as TGTGCCAGCAGCGAGCAGGGGGCCGACGGGGAGCTGTTTTTT.

This sequence joins TRBV30 and TRBJ1-4, with a tentative D call TRBD1 (6 bases). The V end was cut by 4 bases, the J end by 1 base, with 10 bases between. Looked up from germline, CDR1 is GTSNPN and CDR2 is SVGIG (reference sequence). CDR3 length: 14 amino acids. As DNA, the CDR3 is TGTGCCTGGACCGGGGGCCTAACTAATGAAAAACTGTTTTTT. Translation: CAWTGGLTNEKLFF.